The 29 T cell receptor beta chains below come from one sample, sequenced in a study of Tregs in tolerant kidney transplant recipients. Repertoires were generated with immunoSEQ multiplex PCR, while TCRdb's copy carries only in-frame clones and drops some. This sample has over a thousand clones, with roughly half found just once. Their specific antigens are unknown. Sample: Tregs from blood cultured with allogeneic cells. Receptors were obtained from a human donor in good health.

This clone is termed medium-sized. The rearrangement joins TRBV5-1 to TRBJ2-3; 8 bases are a match to TRBD2. The J segment lost 2 bases and the V segment lost 4 bases, leaving 12 bases of the junction unmatched. CDR3 length: 17 amino acids. Germline CDR1 is SGHRS and CDR2 is YFSETQ. CDR3 region: CASSLLEGRGVTDTQYF. The CDR3 DNA follows: TGCGCCAGCAGCCTACTGGAGGGGCGGGGGGTCACAGATACGCAGTATTTT. The full variable domain, its missing parts supplied by reference TRBV5-1 and TRBJ2-3, is KAGVTQTPRYLIKTRGQQVTLSCSPISGHRSVSWYQQTPGQGLQFLFEYFSETQRNKGNFPGRFSGRQFSNSRSEMNVSTLELGDSALYLCASSLLEGRGVTDTQYFGPGTRLTVL.

The J gene is TRBJ2-3, the V gene TRBV28; either TRBD1 or TRBD2 may fit D (7 bases each). V lost 4 bases to trimming and J lost 1 base, with 15 bases between them. The CDR3 has 16 residues. Germline CDR1 MDHEN, CDR2 SYDVKM. The CDR3 protein is CASSSPGGEGTDTQYF. DNA for the CDR3: TGTGCCAGCAGTTCACCAGGGGGGGAGGGCACAGATACGCAGTATTTT. Filled out from reference TRBV28 and TRBJ2-3, the complete variable domain reads DVKVTQSSRYLVKRTGEKVFLECVQDMDHENMFWYRQDPGLGLRLIYFSYDVKMKEKGDIPEGYSVSREKKERFSLILESASTNQTSMYLCASSSPGGEGTDTQYFGPGTRLTVL.

The rearrangement uses TRBV9 and TRBJ2-1; D ambiguous. The germline CDR1 and CDR2 sequences are SGDLS and YYNGEE. Trimming took off 4 bases at V and 3 bases at J, with 17 bases between the two ends. This CDR3 has 16 residues. For the CDR3, the DNA is TGTGCCAGCAGCCCCCTTCACGGGCGGATCTACAATGAGCAGTTCTTC. Translation: CASSPLHGRIYNEQFF.

The chain uses TRBV2 and TRBJ1-2; weak D call: TRBD1 (5 bases). From germline, CDR1 is SNHLY and CDR2 FYNNEI. Trimming pared 2 bases from V and 4 bases from J, leaving 8 bases between. There are 13 residues in the CDR3. The CDR3 coding sequence is TGTGCCAGCAGTGAAACAGGCCTCTATGGCTACACCTTC. Translation gives CASSETGLYGYTF.

The V call is TRBV19, the J call TRBJ1-6, with unresolved D. The CDR3 totals 13 residues. Germline-derived CDR1 and CDR2 are LNHDA and SQIVND (reference sequence). V was clipped by 4 bases and J by 7 bases, with 8 bases between them. The CDR3 sequence is CASSTFGNSPLHF. DNA of the CDR3: TGTGCCAGTAGTACTTTCGGGAATTCACCCCTCCACTTT.

V gene TRBV7-6 combines with J gene TRBJ1-5, with unresolved D. Germline V gene data show CDR1 as SGHVS and CDR2 as FNYEAQ. The V end lost 8 bases, the J end lost 5 bases, and 13 bases lay between the germline ends. CDR3 length: 13 residues. CDR3 coding DNA: TGTGCCAGCGGATCGAGGGTGGATCAGCCCCAGCATTTT. Amino acids: CASGSRVDQPQHF.

The chain links TRBV4-2 to TRBJ2-7; no clear D gene. The CDR3 runs to 17 residues. V lost 1 base and J 2 bases, leaving 18 bases between the germline ends. CDR1 and CDR2 from the germline V gene are LGHNA and YNFKEQ. The CDR3 is CASSQASPRARTYEQYF. CDR3 nucleotide sequence: TGTGCCAGCAGCCAAGCCTCCCCCCGGGCCCGAACCTACGAGCAGTACTTC.

There are a few counts of this clone. The chain links TRBV7-9 to TRBJ1-2; 10 nucleotides match TRBD1. The V segment lost 5 bases and the J segment 8 bases; nucleotides outside the gene matches: 8. Germline CDR1 SEHNR, CDR2 FQNEAQ (reference sequence). The CDR3 contains 14 residues. CDR3 coding DNA: TGTGCCAGCAGCCTGAGGGGACAGGGGTCCGGCTACACCTTC. Encoded protein: CASSLRGQGSGYTF.

The CDR3 is CATSRDYRVDSAWRGYTF. The CDR3 nucleotides read TGTGCCACCAGCAGAGATTATCGTGTAGACTCGGCCTGGAGGGGCTACACCTTC. This chain joins TRBV15 and TRBJ1-2; D gene ambiguous. The CDR3 length is 18 residues. Germline V gene sequence: CDR1 LNHNV, CDR2 YYDKDF (reference sequence). V lost 0 bases to trimming and J lost 8 bases, with 25 bases between them.

The chain couples TRBV5-4 to TRBJ2-3; 8 positions match TRBD2. V lost 5 bases to trimming and J lost 2 bases; unmatched junction nucleotides: 10. The germline V gene has CDR1 SGHNT and CDR2 YYREEE (reference sequence). CDR3 length equals 16 residues. CDR3 sequence: CASSAYIAGPTDTQYF. The CDR3 coding sequence is TGTGCCAGCAGTGCCTATATAGCGGGACCCACAGATACGCAGTATTTT.

This clone has a handful of counts. The chain couples TRBV9 to TRBJ1-1; weak D call: TRBD1 (5 bases). The CDR3 has 15 residues. CDR1 and CDR2 (germline): SGDLS, YYNGEE. V was clipped by 3 bases and J by 1 base, with 13 bases between them. In nucleotides, the CDR3 is TGTGCCAGCAGCGCGCAGGCAGGGTGGAACACTGAAGCTTTCTTT. This translates into CASSAQAGWNTEAFF.

By its share, this clone is hyperexpanded. In DNA, the CDR3 is TGCAGCGTTTTGCGCACCGGGGAGCTGTTTTTT. Encoded protein: CSVLRTGELFF. The chain recombines TRBV29-1 with TRBJ2-2; D unclear. CDR1 and CDR2 (germline): SQVTM, ANQGSEA. This CDR3 spans 11 amino acids. Trimming took off 5 bases at V and 4 bases at J, with 5 bases between the two ends.

This clone was seen more than once but under ten times. J is TRBJ1-2 and V is TRBV7-2, with D possibly being TRBD1 (6 bases). This CDR3 comprises 13 residues. Germline CDR1 and CDR2: SGHTA and FQGNSA. V was cut by 5 bases and J by 5 bases, with 12 bases left in between. CDR3 in amino acids: CASSADRPYGYTF. The CDR3 DNA is TGTGCCAGCAGCGCGGACAGACCTTATGGCTACACCTTC.

A few counts support this clone. The chain links TRBV5-1 to TRBJ2-5; 8 nucleotides match TRBD1. Germline V gives CDR1 SGHRS, CDR2 YFSETQ. V lost 0 bases, J lost 2 bases, and 3 bases stayed unmatched. This CDR3 region has 15 residues. CDR3 protein: CASSLVQGVQETQYF. CDR3 sequence (DNA): TGCGCCAGCAGCTTGGTACAGGGGGTACAAGAGACCCAGTACTTC.

The chain recombines TRBV7-8 with TRBJ1-2; D gene uncertain. The CDR3 runs to 12 residues. Trimming stripped 5 bases from V and 8 bases from J, with 12 bases between. The V gene's germline CDR1 is SGHVS and CDR2 FQNEAQ. The CDR3 DNA is TGTGCCAGCAGCCCCGTGCCGTGGGGCTACACCTTC. Amino acid sequence: CASSPVPWGYTF.

This clone was found once. This chain links TRBV6-1 with TRBJ2-3; D may be TRBD2 (6 bases). CDR1 and CDR2 (germline): MNHNS, SASEGT. Deletions cut 5 bases from V and 3 bases from J, with 12 bases between. CDR3 length: 14 residues. The chain's CDR3 is CASSRRGGTDTQYF. The CDR3 DNA reads TGTGCCAGCAGTAGAAGAGGAGGGACAGATACGCAGTATTTT.

This clone is termed large. The chain uses TRBV18 and TRBJ2-3; 10 bases match TRBD2. The CDR3 has 15 residues. Germline loops: CDR1 KGHSH, CDR2 LQKENI. V trimming: 3 bases; J trimming: 3 bases; junction bases outside the gene matches: 3. CDR3 residues: CASSPLAGETDTQYF. The CDR3 nucleotides read TGTGCCAGCTCACCGCTAGCGGGGGAAACAGATACGCAGTATTTT.

The V call is TRBV4-1, the J call TRBJ1-1; 7 nucleotides line up with TRBD1. The germline CDR1 and CDR2 sequences are MGHRA and YSYEKL. This CDR3 is built from 15 residues. The V and J ends lost 5 bases and 0 bases, in that order; junction bases with no gene match: 6. The CDR3 nucleotides are TGCGCCAGCAGCTTTCGACAGGGCTTGAACACTGAAGCTTTCTTT. Its translation is CASSFRQGLNTEAFF.

This clone was recorded once. The chain joins TRBV30 to TRBJ1-1; TRBD1 might be the D (5 bases). This CDR3 has 15 amino acids. Trimming removed 2 bases from V and 4 bases from J, with 17 bases in between. Germline CDR1 and CDR2: GTSNPN and SVGIG (reference sequence). The CDR3 here is CAWSPLQIGTTEAFF. CDR3 DNA sequence: TGTGCCTGGAGTCCCCTCCAGATAGGGACCACTGAAGCTTTCTTT. The variable domain in full, completed from reference TRBV30 and TRBJ1-1, reads SQTIHQWPATLVQPVGSPLSLECTVEGTSNPNLYWYRQAAGRGLQLLFYSVGIGQISSEVPQNLSASRPQDRQFILSSKKLLLSDSGFYLCAWSPLQIGTTEAFFGQGTRLTVV.

This clone is labeled as medium-sized. The chain carries TRBV27 and TRBJ1-4; D not resolved. Germline values: CDR1 MNHEY, CDR2 SMNVEV (reference sequence). There are 18 residues in the CDR3. V dropped 5 bases and J dropped 2 bases, with 21 bases sitting between them. The CDR3 loop reads CASSPSRGSSHTNEKLFF. CDR3 DNA: TGTGCCAGCAGTCCCTCGCGAGGGTCTTCGCATACTAATGAAAAACTGTTTTTT.

V usage is TRBV10-3 and J usage is TRBJ2-3; 10 nucleotides align to TRBD1. The junction had 8 bases not matched to a gene; V was cut back by 6 bases and J by 2 bases. This CDR3 is built from 16 residues. Germline assignment: CDR1 ENHRY and CDR2 SYGVKD. The CDR3 DNA reads TGTGCCATCAGAAGACAGGGGGCGGGCAACACAGATACGCAGTATTTT. This encodes CAIRRQGAGNTDTQYF.

This clone was seen more than once but under ten times. V gene TRBV15 combines with J gene TRBJ2-3; 8 bases match TRBD1. Trimming removed 0 bases from V and 5 bases from J; junction bases left unmatched: 10. CDR1 and CDR2 from the germline V gene are LNHNV and YYDKDF (reference sequence). The CDR3 is made up of 17 amino acids. Written as DNA, the CDR3 is TGTGCCACCAGCAGAGATCTCGGTCAGGGGGCCGTAGATACGCAGTATTTT. Its protein is CATSRDLGQGAVDTQYF.

The rearrangement links TRBV5-6 to TRBJ1-1; perhaps TRBD1 as D (6 bases). Deletions cut 4 bases from V and 10 bases from J, with 11 bases between. There are 11 residues in the CDR3. CDR1 SGHDT and CDR2 YYEEEE come from the germline V gene. CDR3 amino acids: CASSGTGRAFF. CDR3 nucleotide sequence: TGTGCCAGCAGCGGAACAGGGAGAGCTTTCTTT.

The chain uses TRBV28 and TRBJ1-2, with D unclear. CDR1 MDHEN and CDR2 SYDVKM come from the germline V gene. This CDR3 region has 13 residues. V lost 7 bases, J lost 8 bases, and 17 bases lay in between. DNA of the CDR3: TGTGCCAGCACCCTCTCAGCGGGCAGGGGCTACACCTTC. Its protein is CASTLSAGRGYTF.

The chain links TRBV4-2 to TRBJ2-7, with 13 bases aligning to TRBD2. The CDR3 runs to 17 residues. V was clipped by 6 bases and J by 3 bases; unmatched bases: 11. Germline V gives CDR1 LGHNA, CDR2 YNFKEQ. CDR3 amino acids: CASSRRLAGGIFYEQYF. DNA of the CDR3: TGTGCCAGCAGTCGCCGACTAGCGGGAGGTATTTTCTACGAGCAGTACTTC.

The CDR3 DNA reads as TGCGCCAGCAGCCATGAGGGGGCAGATACGCAGTATTTT. It is translated as CASSHEGADTQYF. This sequence joins TRBV5-1 and TRBJ2-3; D possibly corresponds to TRBD1 (6 bases). The CDR3 has 13 residues. Germline CDR1 reads SGHRS; CDR2 reads YFSETQ. The V end was cut by 4 bases, the J end by 4 bases, with 10 bases between.

This chain connects TRBV7-9 to TRBJ2-5; D assignment may be TRBD1 or TRBD2 (5 bases each). Trimming cost V 7 bases and J 7 bases, with 19 bases left between them. Germline CDR1 is SEHNR and CDR2 is FQNEAQ (reference sequence). The CDR3 is made up of 14 amino acids. CDR3 loop: CASNVRGPVGTQYF. The CDR3 bases are TGTGCCAGCAACGTAAGGGGACCCGTCGGGACCCAGTACTTC.

The V call is TRBV11-3, the J call TRBJ2-7, with D possibly being TRBD2 (6 bases). Trimming took 4 bases from V and 5 from J, leaving 15 bases between them. This CDR3 is 14 amino acids long. The germline V gene has CDR1 SGHNT and CDR2 YENEEA. The CDR3 DNA reads TGTGCCAGCAGCTCGAAGCGGGTTCGGAACGAGCAGTACTTC. Its translation: CASSSKRVRNEQYF.

This clone is medium-sized in the sample. V usage is TRBV19 and J usage is TRBJ1-3; D is perhaps TRBD1 (5 bases). The CDR3 runs 12 residues. The germline V gene encodes CDR1 LNHDA and CDR2 SQIVND (reference sequence). The V end lost 10 bases, the J end lost 7 bases, and 14 bases lay between the germline ends. The CDR3 region is CATGLGLNTIYF. Written as DNA, the CDR3 is TGTGCCACGGGACTGGGGCTTAACACCATATATTTT.